The rows below give T cell receptor beta chains drawn from one sample of a study of CD8 T cells in ankylosing spondylitis. TCRdb ran MiXCR on the 5' RACE reads and lists one entry per CDR3 protein. The sample has approximately 350,000 distinct CDR3 sequences; 20% to 25% are singletons. What was sequenced was blood, either unsorted or a sorted T cell fraction (not recorded which). These receptors were taken from a male donor with ankylosing spondylitis or in good health (not recorded which). Both conserved end residues are part of each CDR3. Each record gives: clone size, D gene, J gene, V gene, CDR3 protein, CDR3 DNA. A D gene is named only where the DNA matches it firmly. Clone size is given for some rows only: seen once, a few or many times, or a class if the clone is expanded.

size: many; D: .; J: TRBJ2-4; V: TRBV4-1; CDR3: CASSQEVAKNIQYF; DNA: TGCGCCAGCAGCCAAGAGGTAGCCAAAAACATTCAGTACTTC
size: .; D: .; J: TRBJ2-7; V: TRBV2; CDR3: CASSGPTYEQYF; DNA: TGTGCCAGCAGTGGGCCTACCTACGAGCAGTACTTC
size: few; D: TRBD2; J: TRBJ2-7; V: TRBV12-3/TRBV12-4; CDR3: CASSPPGTSGATYEQYF; DNA: TGTGCCAGCAGCCCACCTGGGACTAGCGGGGCTACCTACGAGCAGTACTTC
size: .; D: .; J: TRBJ1-2; V: TRBV12-3/TRBV12-4; CDR3: CASSLTVKGDRLLGYTF; DNA: TGTGCCAGCAGTCTCACGGTGAAGGGGGATAGGCTCTTAGGCTACACCTTC
size: few; D: .; J: TRBJ2-1; V: TRBV9; CDR3: CASSPDGTGDEQFF; DNA: TGTGCCAGCAGCCCGGACGGAACTGGGGATGAGCAGTTCTTC
size: many; D: TRBD1; J: TRBJ1-2; V: TRBV29-1; CDR3: CSAFGQGGNYGYTF; DNA: TGCAGCGCCTTTGGACAGGGTGGTAACTATGGCTACACCTTC
size: .; D: .; J: TRBJ2-1; V: TRBV12-3/TRBV12-4; CDR3: CASTNLGPASYNEQFF; DNA: TGTGCCAGCACCAACCTAGGACCGGCCTCCTACAATGAGCAGTTCTTC
size: few; D: .; J: TRBJ2-1; V: TRBV27; CDR3: CASSLSGSSSYNEQFF; DNA: TGTGCCAGCAGTTTATCCGGGTCGAGCTCCTACAATGAGCAGTTCTTC
size: few; D: .; J: TRBJ2-5; V: TRBV12-3/TRBV12-4; CDR3: CASSLTNRERYF; DNA: TGTGCCAGCAGTTTAACCAACAGGGAACGGTACTTC
size: .; D: .; J: TRBJ2-7; V: TRBV19; CDR3: CASSQTWDPYEQYF; DNA: TGTGCCAGTAGCCAGACATGGGACCCTTACGAGCAGTACTTC
size: .; D: .; J: TRBJ2-4; V: TRBV4-1; CDR3: CASSQGLVAKNIQYF; DNA: TGCGCCAGCAGCCAAGGATTAGTAGCCAAAAACATTCAGTACTTC
size: .; D: .; J: TRBJ2-5; V: TRBV4-1; CDR3: CASRPDYSETQYF; DNA: TGCGCCAGCAGACCCGACTATTCGGAGACCCAGTACTTC
size: .; D: TRBD1; J: TRBJ2-7; V: TRBV28; CDR3: CASGLWTGDYEQYF; DNA: TGTGCCAGCGGGCTGTGGACAGGCGATTACGAGCAGTACTTC
size: .; D: .; J: TRBJ2-7; V: TRBV11-1; CDR3: CASSLAESPREQYF; DNA: TGTGCCAGCAGCTTAGCCGAATCCCCCCGGGAGCAGTACTTC
size: .; D: .; J: TRBJ2-5; V: TRBV12-3/TRBV12-4; CDR3: CASSPSGGQQETQYF; DNA: TGTGCCAGCAGCCCTTCCGGGGGACAACAAGAGACCCAGTACTTC
size: many; D: TRBD2; J: TRBJ2-3; V: TRBV28; CDR3: CASSFLAGTDTQYF; DNA: TGTGCCAGCAGTTTCCTAGCGGGGACAGATACGCAGTATTTT
size: .; D: .; J: TRBJ2-7; V: TRBV6-5; CDR3: CASTSSAYEQYF; DNA: TGTGCCAGCACTTCCTCGGCCTACGAGCAGTACTTC
size: few; D: TRBD1; J: TRBJ2-7; V: TRBV12-5; CDR3: CASGLTQTGNHEQYF; DNA: TGTGCTAGTGGTCTCACGCAGACAGGGAACCACGAGCAGTACTTC
size: few; D: .; J: TRBJ1-5; V: TRBV20-1; CDR3: CSASPRFGSNQHF; DNA: TGCAGTGCTAGTCCCCGGTTTGGAAGCAACCAGCATTTT
size: few; D: TRBD2; J: TRBJ2-3; V: TRBV12-3/TRBV12-4; CDR3: CASSPREFTDTQYF; DNA: TGTGCCAGCAGTCCGCGGGAGTTCACAGATACGCAGTATTTT
size: .; D: .; J: TRBJ2-7; V: TRBV11-1; CDR3: CASSLAAWTSYEQYF; DNA: TGTGCCAGCAGCTTAGCGGCCTGGACCTCCTACGAGCAGTACTTC
size: .; D: TRBD2; J: TRBJ2-7; V: TRBV11-2; CDR3: CASSFGGAEYEGQYF; DNA: TGTGCCAGCAGCTTCGGGGGGGCCGAGTACGAAGGGCAGTACTTC
size: .; D: TRBD1; J: TRBJ1-1; V: TRBV29-1; CDR3: CSVPGQGGEAFF; DNA: TGCAGCGTGCCCGGACAGGGGGGAGAAGCTTTCTTT
size: few; D: TRBD1; J: TRBJ2-3; V: TRBV12-3/TRBV12-4; CDR3: CASRTSRDRGTDTQYF; DNA: TGTGCCAGCAGGACCTCCCGGGACAGGGGGACAGATACGCAGTATTTT
size: few; D: .; J: TRBJ2-2; V: TRBV29-1; CDR3: CSVPGDTGELFF; DNA: TGCAGCGTTCCTGGAGACACCGGGGAGCTGTTTTTT
size: .; D: .; J: TRBJ2-3; V: TRBV20-1; CDR3: CSARDLRGTSTDTQYF; DNA: TGCAGTGCTAGAGATCTACGGGGGACTAGCACAGATACGCAGTATTTT
size: few; D: .; J: TRBJ2-7; V: TRBV6-5; CDR3: CANGQGYEQYF; DNA: TGTGCCAACGGCCAGGGCTACGAGCAGTACTTC
size: few; D: .; J: TRBJ2-7; V: TRBV7-9; CDR3: CASSLPSPTYEQYF; DNA: TGTGCCAGCAGCTTACCCTCCCCGACCTACGAGCAGTACTTC
size: .; D: .; J: TRBJ2-3; V: TRBV20-1; CDR3: CSATGPRGLTDTQYF; DNA: TGCAGTGCGACGGGACCTCGGGGGCTCACAGATACGCAGTATTTT
size: .; D: TRBD2; J: TRBJ2-5; V: TRBV11-2; CDR3: CASSSAGTSGGGQQTQYF; DNA: TGTGCCAGCAGCTCCGCCGGGACTAGCGGGGGGGGACAACAGACCCAGTACTTC
size: .; D: TRBD2; J: TRBJ2-3; V: TRBV7-9; CDR3: CASSLNPGRDTDTQYF; DNA: TGTGCCAGCAGCTTAAATCCAGGGAGGGACACAGATACGCAGTATTTT
size: .; D: TRBD1; J: TRBJ2-5; V: TRBV7-9; CDR3: CASSPRTGVGETQYF; DNA: TGTGCCAGCAGCCCCCGGACAGGGGTAGGAGAGACCCAGTACTTC
size: .; D: TRBD1; J: TRBJ2-1; V: TRBV6-1; CDR3: CASIRDRGPNEQFF; DNA: TGTGCCAGCATTCGGGACAGGGGGCCCAATGAGCAGTTCTTC
size: few; D: TRBD1; J: TRBJ2-3; V: TRBV29-1; CDR3: CSGAQGATDTQYF; DNA: TGCAGCGGGGCCCAGGGGGCTACAGATACGCAGTATTTT
size: .; D: TRBD1; J: TRBJ1-1; V: TRBV12-3/TRBV12-4; CDR3: CASSFGQATEAFF; DNA: TGTGCCAGCAGTTTTGGACAGGCCACTGAAGCTTTCTTT
size: .; D: .; J: TRBJ2-7; V: TRBV12-2; CDR3: CASRILSGGSYEQYF; DNA: TGTGCAAGTCGCATACTTTCGGGCGGCTCCTACGAGCAGTACTTC
size: few; D: .; J: TRBJ2-3; V: TRBV7-8; CDR3: CASSGSTNPTGTDTQYF; DNA: TGTGCCAGCAGCGGATCGACCAATCCCACTGGCACAGATACGCAGTATTTT
size: few; D: .; J: TRBJ2-7; V: TRBV7-9; CDR3: CASSSRDTNTYEQYF; DNA: TGTGCCAGCAGCTCCCGGGACACTAACACCTACGAGCAGTACTTC
size: .; D: TRBD2; J: TRBJ2-1; V: TRBV29-1; CDR3: CSVELWSGGLYNEQFF; DNA: TGCAGCGTTGAACTCTGGAGCGGGGGGTTATACAATGAGCAGTTCTTC
size: .; D: .; J: TRBJ1-2; V: TRBV12-3/TRBV12-4; CDR3: CASSGYYGYTF; DNA: TGTGCCAGCAGTGGTTATTATGGCTACACCTTC
size: few; D: .; J: TRBJ2-3; V: TRBV4-1; CDR3: CASSLALGPDTQYF; DNA: TGCGCCAGCAGCCTAGCATTAGGGCCAGATACGCAGTATTTT
size: .; D: .; J: TRBJ2-2; V: TRBV12-3/TRBV12-4; CDR3: CASIEVPGELFF; DNA: TGTGCCAGCATAGAGGTGCCCGGGGAGCTGTTTTTT
size: few; D: .; J: TRBJ1-6; V: TRBV6-4; CDR3: CASSHEGSPLHF; DNA: TGTGCCAGCTCTCATGAGGGTTCACCCCTCCACTTT
size: few; D: .; J: TRBJ2-7; V: TRBV9; CDR3: CASSVDTGLGYEQYF; DNA: TGTGCCAGCAGCGTCGATACAGGGTTGGGGTACGAGCAGTACTTC
size: few; D: .; J: TRBJ1-2; V: TRBV5-8; CDR3: CASSYPPRGADGYTF; DNA: TGTGCCAGCAGCTACCCCCCAAGAGGGGCGGATGGCTACACCTTC
size: few; D: .; J: TRBJ2-7; V: TRBV20-1; CDR3: CSASDRWSSYEQYF; DNA: TGCAGTGCTTCAGACAGGTGGAGCTCCTACGAGCAGTACTTC
size: .; D: .; J: TRBJ1-1; V: TRBV10-3; CDR3: CAISEGLNTEAFF; DNA: TGTGCCATCAGTGAAGGACTGAACACTGAAGCTTTCTTT
size: .; D: TRBD1; J: TRBJ2-2; V: TRBV30; CDR3: CATTGVTGKLFF; DNA: TGTGCCACCACAGGGGTCACCGGGAAGCTGTTTTTT
size: few; D: .; J: TRBJ2-3; V: TRBV6-6; CDR3: CASSYVRADTQYF; DNA: TGTGCCAGCAGTTACGTTAGAGCAGATACGCAGTATTTT
size: .; D: .; J: TRBJ2-1; V: TRBV12-3/TRBV12-4; CDR3: CASTPDDNEQFF; DNA: TGTGCCAGCACCCCAGACGACAATGAGCAGTTCTTC
size: many; D: .; J: TRBJ2-1; V: TRBV29-1; CDR3: CSVGGQMDYNEQFF; DNA: TGCAGCGTTGGCGGGCAGATGGACTACAATGAGCAGTTCTTC
size: few; D: .; J: TRBJ2-3; V: TRBV10-3; CDR3: CAIRGQASTDTQYF; DNA: TGTGCCATCAGGGGGCAAGCTAGCACAGATACGCAGTATTTT
size: .; D: .; J: TRBJ2-2; V: TRBV3-1; CDR3: CASSQTPYTNTGELFF; DNA: TGTGCCAGCAGCCAAACGCCCTACACGAACACCGGGGAGCTGTTTTTT
size: few; D: TRBD2; J: TRBJ2-5; V: TRBV24-1; CDR3: CATSDTSGGETQYF; DNA: TGTGCCACCAGTGACACTAGCGGAGGAGAGACCCAGTACTTC
size: few; D: .; J: TRBJ2-7; V: TRBV27; CDR3: CASSLRGPNEQYF; DNA: TGTGCCAGCAGTTTACGGGGGCCCAACGAGCAGTACTTC
size: .; D: .; J: TRBJ2-7; V: TRBV12-3/TRBV12-4; CDR3: CASSFGSGEQYF; DNA: TGTGCCAGCAGTTTTGGGTCGGGTGAGCAGTACTTC
size: .; D: TRBD2; J: TRBJ2-7; V: TRBV10-3; CDR3: CATQTGSGAGGSEQYF; DNA: TGTGCCACCCAGACAGGGAGTGGAGCGGGGGGTAGCGAGCAGTACTTC
size: few; D: .; J: TRBJ2-7; V: TRBV21-1; CDR3: CASSKAGYCGLFYEQYF; DNA: TGTGCCAGCAGCAAAGCAGGATATTGCGGTCTCTTCTACGAGCAGTACTTC